The 4 T cell receptor beta chains presented below share a single source sample, sequenced in a study of cytomegalovirus exposure and HLA in healthy donors. Researchers ran the PCR with 60 Vbeta and 13 Jbeta primers. Using immunoSEQ multiplex PCR, the repertoire was profiled, and TCRdb retains in-frame clones only, with some absent. The sample yields about 130,000 clones, approximately 74% seen once. Specimen: PBMCs. The receptors were sampled from a man aged 40-49 years in good health and CMV-seropositive.

In this sample, this clone turned up once. V usage is TRBV5-1 and J usage is TRBJ2-3; possible D gene TRBD2, 5 bases. The CDR3 has 13 residues. CDR1 and CDR2 from the germline V gene are SGHRS and YFSETQ. Trimming removed 6 bases from V and 5 bases from J, with 13 bases in between. CDR3 sequence: CASTAPAEDTQYF. The CDR3 DNA reads as TGCGCCAGCACAGCTCCAGCGGAAGATACGCAGTATTTT.

This clone came up once. V is TRBV11-3 and J is TRBJ2-2, with TRBD1 as a possible D gene (6 bases). This CDR3 has 17 amino acids. Germline V lookup: CDR1 SGHNT, CDR2 YENEEA. V lost 5 bases to trimming and J lost 1 base, with 17 bases between them. The CDR3 DNA sequence: TGTGCCAGCAGCGATAAGTCAATGACAGGGAACACCGGGGAGCTGTTTTTT. Residues: CASSDKSMTGNTGELFF.

In its sample, this clone was seen a few times. V is TRBV5-4 and J is TRBJ2-6; 7 bases fit TRBD1. CDR3 length: 17 amino acids. V lost 3 bases, J lost 0 bases, and 6 bases stayed unmatched. The germline CDR1 and CDR2 sequences are SGHNT and YYREEE (reference sequence). CDR3 in DNA: TGTGCCAGCAGCTCACAGGGGATCGGCTCTGGGGCCAACGTCCTGACTTTC. This codes for CASSSQGIGSGANVLTF.

This sequence joins TRBV4-2 and TRBJ1-1; 9 bases are shared with TRBD1. The germline V gene encodes CDR1 LGHNA and CDR2 YNFKEQ. The CDR3 covers 15 residues. V lost 3 bases, J lost 0 bases, and 2 bases stayed unmatched. CDR3 region: CASSHDRGLNTEAFF. The CDR3 DNA follows: TGTGCCAGCAGCCATGACAGGGGGTTGAACACTGAAGCTTTCTTT.